This T cell receptor (beta chain) originates from a study of blood T cell repertoires in COVID-19. Study as a whole: The United States, Italy and Spain provided the acute and convalescent COVID-19 samples. The cDNA or gDNA used as material had been derived from T cells, B-cell-depleted T cells, or PBMCs.

In the original processing: Scientists estimated how many nucleated cells there were by amplifying reference gene primers. Data came from immunoSEQ multiplex PCR; TCRdb stores just in-frame clones and leaves some out. V and J calls and clone size are given by that table; D and trimming were obtained from the DNA. Counted here are fewer than 400,000 clones, just under 90% occurring once; the ten biggest clones make up about 1.7%. The CDR3 length is 16 residues. With 6 bases removed from V and 1 base from J, the gap between germline ends came to 15 bases. Germline CDR1 is MNHEY and CDR2 is SMNVEV (reference sequence).

This chain uses TRBV27 with TRBJ2-2; D is possibly TRBD1 (5 bases). What was sequenced was PBMCs or T cells enriched from blood (not recorded which). This clonotype was obtained from a woman younger than 45 who had recovered from COVID-19. CDR3: CASSPMGQENTGELFF. The CDR3 DNA reads as TGTGCCAGCAGCCCTATGGGGCAGGAGAACACCGGGGAGCTGTTTTTT.